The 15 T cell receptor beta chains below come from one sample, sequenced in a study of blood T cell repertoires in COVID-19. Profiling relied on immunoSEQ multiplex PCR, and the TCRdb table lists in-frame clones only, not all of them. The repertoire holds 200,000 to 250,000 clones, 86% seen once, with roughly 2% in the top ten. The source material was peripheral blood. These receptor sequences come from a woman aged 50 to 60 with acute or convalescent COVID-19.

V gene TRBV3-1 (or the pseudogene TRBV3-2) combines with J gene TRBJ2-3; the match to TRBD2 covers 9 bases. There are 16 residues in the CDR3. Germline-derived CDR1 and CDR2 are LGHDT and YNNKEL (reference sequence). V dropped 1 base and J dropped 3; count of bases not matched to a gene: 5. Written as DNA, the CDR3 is TGTGCCAGCAGCCAAGGTAGCGGGGGCTCGACAGATACGCAGTATTTT. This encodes CASSQGSGGSTDTQYF.

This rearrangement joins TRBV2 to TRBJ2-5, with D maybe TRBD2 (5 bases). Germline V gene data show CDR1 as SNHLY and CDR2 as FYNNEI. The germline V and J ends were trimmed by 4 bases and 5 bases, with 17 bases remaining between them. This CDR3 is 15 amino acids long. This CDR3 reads CASSVTAVQRETQYF. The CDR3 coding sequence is TGTGCCAGCAGTGTAACAGCGGTCCAGCGGGAGACCCAGTACTTC.

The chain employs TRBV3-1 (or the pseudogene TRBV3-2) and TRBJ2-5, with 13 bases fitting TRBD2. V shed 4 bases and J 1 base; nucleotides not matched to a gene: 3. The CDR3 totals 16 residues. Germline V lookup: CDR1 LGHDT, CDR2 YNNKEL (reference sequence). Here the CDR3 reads CASSRGTSGIQETQYF. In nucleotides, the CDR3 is TGTGCCAGCAGCCGCGGGACTAGCGGGATCCAAGAGACCCAGTACTTC.

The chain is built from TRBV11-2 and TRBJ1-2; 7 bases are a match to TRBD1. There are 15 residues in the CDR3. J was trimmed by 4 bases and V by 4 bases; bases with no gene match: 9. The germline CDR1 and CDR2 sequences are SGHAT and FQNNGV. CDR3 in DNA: TGTGCCAGCAGCTCGATCTCAGACAGGGTCTATGGCTACACCTTC. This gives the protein CASSSISDRVYGYTF.

The CDR3 region is CASGGVEDIQYF. The CDR3 region has the DNA TGTGCCAGCGGTGGCGTTGAGGACATTCAGTACTTC. V usage is TRBV13 and J usage is TRBJ2-4; unclear D gene. Per the germline V gene, CDR1 is PRHDT and CDR2 is FYEKMQ (reference sequence). This CDR3 contains 12 residues. V lost 8 bases, J lost 8 bases, and 13 bases lay in between.

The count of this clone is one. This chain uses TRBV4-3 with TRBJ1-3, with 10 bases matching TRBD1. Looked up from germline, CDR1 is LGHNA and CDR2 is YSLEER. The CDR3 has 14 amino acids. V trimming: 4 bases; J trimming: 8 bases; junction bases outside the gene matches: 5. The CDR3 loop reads CASSPSGTGDTIYF. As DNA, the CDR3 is TGCGCCAGCAGCCCCTCCGGGACAGGGGACACCATATATTTT.

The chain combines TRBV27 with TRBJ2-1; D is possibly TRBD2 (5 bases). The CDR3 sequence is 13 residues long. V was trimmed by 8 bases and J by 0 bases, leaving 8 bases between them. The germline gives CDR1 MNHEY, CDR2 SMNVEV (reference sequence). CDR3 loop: CASGLLSYNEQFF. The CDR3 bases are TGTGCCAGCGGACTTCTCTCCTACAATGAGCAGTTCTTC.

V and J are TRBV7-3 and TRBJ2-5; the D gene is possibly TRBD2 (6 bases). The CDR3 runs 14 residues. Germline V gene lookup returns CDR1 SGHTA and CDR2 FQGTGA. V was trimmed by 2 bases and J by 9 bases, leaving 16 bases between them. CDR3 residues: CASSLGPGDWAQYF. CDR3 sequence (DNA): TGTGCCAGCAGCTTAGGCCCGGGGGATTGGGCCCAGTACTTC.

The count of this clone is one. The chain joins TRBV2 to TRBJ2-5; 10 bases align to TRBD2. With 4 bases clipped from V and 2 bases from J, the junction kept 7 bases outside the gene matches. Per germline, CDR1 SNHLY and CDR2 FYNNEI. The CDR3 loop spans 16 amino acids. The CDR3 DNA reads TGTGCCAGCAGTGGGCTAGCGGGGGCGATTCAAGAGACCCAGTACTTC. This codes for CASSGLAGAIQETQYF.

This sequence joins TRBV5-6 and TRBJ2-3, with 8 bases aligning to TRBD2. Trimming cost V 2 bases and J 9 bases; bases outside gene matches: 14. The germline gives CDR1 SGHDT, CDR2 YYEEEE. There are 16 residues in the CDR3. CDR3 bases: TGTGCCAGCAGCTTTTTGGGACTGGACGGGGGGGTGACGCAGTATTTT. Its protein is CASSFLGLDGGVTQYF.

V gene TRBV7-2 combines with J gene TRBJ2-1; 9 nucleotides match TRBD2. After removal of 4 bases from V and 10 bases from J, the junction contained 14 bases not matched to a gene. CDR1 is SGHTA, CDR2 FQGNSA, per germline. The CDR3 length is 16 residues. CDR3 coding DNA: TGTGCCAGCAGCTCGAGACTAGCGGACTGGTTAGGAGAGCAGTTCTTC. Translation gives CASSSRLADWLGEQFF.

CDR3 residues: CASSLYGDYEQYF. CDR3 nucleotide sequence: TGCGCCAGCAGCTTGTACGGGGATTACGAGCAGTACTTC. The rearrangement uses TRBV5-1 and TRBJ2-7, with D possibly being TRBD2 (5 bases). CDR1 SGHRS and CDR2 YFSETQ come from the germline V gene. Trimming took 1 base from V and 4 from J, leaving 9 bases between them. CDR3 length equals 13 residues.

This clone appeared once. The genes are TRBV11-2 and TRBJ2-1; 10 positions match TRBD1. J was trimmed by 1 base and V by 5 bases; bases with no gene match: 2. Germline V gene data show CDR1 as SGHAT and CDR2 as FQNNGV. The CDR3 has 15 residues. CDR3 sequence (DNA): TGTGCCAGCAGCAGGGACAGGGGTTCCTACAATGAGCAGTTCTTC. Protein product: CASSRDRGSYNEQFF.

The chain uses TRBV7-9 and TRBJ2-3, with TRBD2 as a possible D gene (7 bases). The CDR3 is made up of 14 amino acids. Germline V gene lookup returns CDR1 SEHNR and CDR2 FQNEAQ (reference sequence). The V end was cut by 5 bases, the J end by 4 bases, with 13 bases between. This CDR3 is CASSPGEGADTQYF. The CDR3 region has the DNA TGTGCCAGCAGCCCGGGGGAGGGGGCAGATACGCAGTATTTT.

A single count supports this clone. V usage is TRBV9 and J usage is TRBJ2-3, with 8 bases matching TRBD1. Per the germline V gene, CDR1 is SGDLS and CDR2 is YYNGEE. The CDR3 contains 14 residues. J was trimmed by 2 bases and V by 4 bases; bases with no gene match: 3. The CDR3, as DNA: TGTGCCAGCAGCCAGGGGGCGCACACAGATACGCAGTATTTT. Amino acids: CASSQGAHTDTQYF.